The rows below give T cell receptor beta chains drawn from one sample of a study of cytomegalovirus exposure and HLA in healthy donors. Measured with immunoSEQ multiplex PCR; TCRdb has only the in-frame clones, and not every one. The sample records around 180,000 clones, 77% being singletons. The specimen sequenced was PBMCs. These receptors all stem from a woman aged 30 to 39 in good health and CMV-seropositive. The CDR3 runs from the conserved cysteine through the conserved F or W. A D gene is named only where the DNA matches it firmly. The size field is filled for only some rows; it gives once, few, many or a size class.

NA,TRBV11-2,TRBJ1-3,NA,CASSVSRGSGNTIYF,TGTGCCAGCAGCGTAAGCCGGGGATCTGGAAACACCATATATTTT
few,TRBV9,TRBJ2-1,NA,CASSDEGGGPYNEQFF,TGTGCCAGCAGCGACGAGGGTGGCGGGCCGTACAATGAGCAGTTCTTC
NA,TRBV7-9,TRBJ2-1,NA,CASSILGLLPSSYNEQFF,TGTGCCAGCAGCATACTAGGACTCCTCCCTAGCTCCTACAATGAGCAGTTCTTC
NA,TRBV6-1,TRBJ2-1,NA,CASSEEFGKQFF,TGTGCCAGCAGTGAAGAATTCGGTAAGCAGTTCTTC
few,TRBV7-2,TRBJ2-7,TRBD1,CASSWDREAEQYF,TGTGCCAGCAGCTGGGACAGGGAAGCCGAGCAGTACTTC
once,TRBV2,TRBJ2-2,NA,CASSDREKNTGELFF,TGTGCCAGCAGTGACAGGGAAAAGAACACCGGGGAGCTGTTTTTT
NA,TRBV11-3,TRBJ1-5,NA,CASSQNNQPQHF,TGTGCCAGCAGCCAAAACAATCAGCCCCAGCATTTT
NA,TRBV25-1,TRBJ1-1,NA,CASSGDSFRNTEAFF,TGTGCCAGCAGTGGGGACTCCTTTAGGAACACTGAAGCTTTCTTT
NA,TRBV7-2,TRBJ2-1,TRBD1,CASSFPPTGGAYNEQFF,TGTGCCAGCAGCTTTCCCCCTACAGGGGGCGCCTACAATGAGCAGTTCTTC
NA,TRBV4-2,TRBJ1-5,NA,CASPRSRGNQPQHF,TGTGCCAGCCCCAGGAGTCGGGGAAATCAGCCCCAGCATTTT
NA,TRBV6-5,TRBJ2-2,NA,CASSYSGGPRTGELFF,TGTGCCAGCAGTTACTCGGGCGGGCCAAGGACCGGGGAGCTGTTTTTT
NA,TRBV2,TRBJ2-1,NA,CASGDNLYNEQFF,TGTGCCAGCGGCGACAACTTGTACAATGAGCAGTTCTTC
NA,TRBV2,TRBJ1-3,TRBD1,CASSVFTGGSSGNTIYF,TGTGCCAGCAGTGTTTTTACAGGGGGATCGTCTGGAAACACCATATATTTT
NA,TRBV19,TRBJ2-7,NA,CASSIQPLTGEQYF,TGTGCCAGTAGTATACAGCCTCTTACGGGCGAGCAGTACTTC
NA,TRBV28,TRBJ1-1,TRBD1,CASSFQTGTEAFF,TGTGCCAGCAGTTTTCAGACAGGGACTGAAGCTTTCTTT
NA,TRBV12-5,TRBJ2-3,TRBD1,CASGPRTGLDTQYF,TGTGCTAGTGGTCCCCGGACAGGGTTAGATACGCAGTATTTT
NA,TRBV30,TRBJ1-2,NA,CAWSVADYGYTF,TGTGCCTGGAGTGTGGCCGACTATGGCTACACCTTC
once,TRBV7-8,TRBJ1-1,NA,CASSPGRRGDRAFF,TGTGCCAGCAGCCCAGGGCGTAGGGGTGATAGAGCTTTCTTT
NA,TRBV7-9,TRBJ2-7,TRBD2,CASSTSVGTSGRRYYEQYF,TGTGCCAGCAGCACTAGTGTCGGGACTAGCGGGAGGAGATACTACGAGCAGTACTTC
once,TRBV18,TRBJ2-1,NA,CASSPEQVSYNEQFF,TGTGCCAGCTCACCAGAGCAGGTCTCCTACAATGAGCAGTTCTTC
NA,TRBV7-9,TRBJ1-5,TRBD1,CASSLAQGAGQPQHF,TGTGCCAGCAGCTTAGCGCAGGGGGCGGGACAGCCCCAGCATTTT
NA,TRBV5-1,TRBJ2-2,NA,CASSILRGGNTGELFF,TGCGCCAGCAGCATCCTCAGGGGCGGGAACACCGGGGAGCTGTTTTTT